This T cell receptor beta chain was identified in a study of monozygotic twins with inflammatory bowel disease. Findings of the study overall: Varied immunosuppressive treatments among patients may have increased repertoire variability. Limited power may explain why concordant and discordant twins showed no difference in repertoire similarity.

As regards this clonotype: Its antigen is unidentified.

TCRdb reworked the 5' RACE reads into one entry per CDR3 protein, no DNA. This sample's table has some 210,000 distinct CDR3 sequences. For every donor, one blood sample of less than 3 ml was drawn. This clonotype originated in a human donor with ulcerative colitis or Crohn's disease, or a healthy co-twin of an affected twin (not recorded which). Material for sequencing was blood.

CDR3 residues: CAIGYTGGTEAFF. This chain joins TRBV10-3 and TRBJ1-1; with no DNA, the TCRdb D assignment of TRBD1 cannot be verified. The CDR3 contains 13 residues. The V gene's germline CDR1 is ENHRY and CDR2 SYGVKD.